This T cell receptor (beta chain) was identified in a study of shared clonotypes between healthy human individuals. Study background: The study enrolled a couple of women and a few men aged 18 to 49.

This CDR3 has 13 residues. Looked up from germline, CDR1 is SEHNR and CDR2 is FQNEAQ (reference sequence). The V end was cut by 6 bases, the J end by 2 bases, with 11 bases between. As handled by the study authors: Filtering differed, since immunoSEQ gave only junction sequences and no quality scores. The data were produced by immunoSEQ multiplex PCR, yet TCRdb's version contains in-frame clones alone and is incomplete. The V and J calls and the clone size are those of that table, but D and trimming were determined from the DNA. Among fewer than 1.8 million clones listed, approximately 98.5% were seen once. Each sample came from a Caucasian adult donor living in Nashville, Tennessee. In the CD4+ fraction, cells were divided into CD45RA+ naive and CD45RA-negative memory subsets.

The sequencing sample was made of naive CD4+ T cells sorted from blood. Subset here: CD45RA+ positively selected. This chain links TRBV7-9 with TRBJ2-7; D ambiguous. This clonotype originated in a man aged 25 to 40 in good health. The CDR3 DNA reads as TGTGCCAGCAGTGTCCAGGCGACCTACGAGCAGTACTTC. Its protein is CASSVQATYEQYF.